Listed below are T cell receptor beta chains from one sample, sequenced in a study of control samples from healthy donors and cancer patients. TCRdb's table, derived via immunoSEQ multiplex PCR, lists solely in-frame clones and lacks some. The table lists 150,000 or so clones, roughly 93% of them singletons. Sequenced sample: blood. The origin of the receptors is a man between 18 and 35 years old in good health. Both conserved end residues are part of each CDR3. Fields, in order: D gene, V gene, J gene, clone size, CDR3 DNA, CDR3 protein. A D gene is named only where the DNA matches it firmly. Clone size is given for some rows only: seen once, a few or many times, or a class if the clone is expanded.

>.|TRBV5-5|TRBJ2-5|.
TGTGCCAGCAGCCGATTACAGGGTTCGGAGACCCAGTACTTC
CASSRLQGSETQYF
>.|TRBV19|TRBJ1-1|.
TGTGCCAGTACCCAACAGGGGAACACTGAAGCTTTCTTT
CASTQQGNTEAFF
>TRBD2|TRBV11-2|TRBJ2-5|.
TGTGCCAGCAGACTAGCGGGAGGACAAGAGACCCAGTACTTC
CASRLAGGQETQYF
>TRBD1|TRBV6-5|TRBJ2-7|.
TGTGCCAGCTCCCGGGACAGGGTCTACGAGCAGTACTTC
CASSRDRVYEQYF
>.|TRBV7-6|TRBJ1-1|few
TGTGCCAGCAGCTTAGAGGTAGCGCGGGGGTATGACACTGAAGCTTTCTTT
CASSLEVARGYDTEAFF
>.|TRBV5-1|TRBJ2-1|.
TGCGCCAGCGGCGCCCCCGGCAATGAGCAGTTCTTC
CASGAPGNEQFF
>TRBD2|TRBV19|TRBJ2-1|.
TGTGCCAGTAGTACAACTAGCGGGAGGGGCGATGAGCAGTTCTTC
CASSTTSGRGDEQFF
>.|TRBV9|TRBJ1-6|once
TGTGCCAGCAGCGTGGGACGGTTAGATTCACCCCTCCACTTT
CASSVGRLDSPLHF
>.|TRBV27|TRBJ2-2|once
TGTGCCAGCAGTCAAGGCCGAGCCGGGGAGCTGTTTTTT
CASSQGRAGELFF
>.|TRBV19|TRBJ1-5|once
TGTGCCAGTACCCCAATCCGAGGACCAAATCAGCCCCAGCATTTT
CASTPIRGPNQPQHF
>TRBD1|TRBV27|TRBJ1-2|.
TGTGCCAGCAGTTTATGGAAGACAGGGGCGGATGGCTACACCTTC
CASSLWKTGADGYTF
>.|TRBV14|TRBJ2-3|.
TGTGCCAGCAGCCAAGAGAGGGGAATTGATACGCAGTATTTT
CASSQERGIDTQYF